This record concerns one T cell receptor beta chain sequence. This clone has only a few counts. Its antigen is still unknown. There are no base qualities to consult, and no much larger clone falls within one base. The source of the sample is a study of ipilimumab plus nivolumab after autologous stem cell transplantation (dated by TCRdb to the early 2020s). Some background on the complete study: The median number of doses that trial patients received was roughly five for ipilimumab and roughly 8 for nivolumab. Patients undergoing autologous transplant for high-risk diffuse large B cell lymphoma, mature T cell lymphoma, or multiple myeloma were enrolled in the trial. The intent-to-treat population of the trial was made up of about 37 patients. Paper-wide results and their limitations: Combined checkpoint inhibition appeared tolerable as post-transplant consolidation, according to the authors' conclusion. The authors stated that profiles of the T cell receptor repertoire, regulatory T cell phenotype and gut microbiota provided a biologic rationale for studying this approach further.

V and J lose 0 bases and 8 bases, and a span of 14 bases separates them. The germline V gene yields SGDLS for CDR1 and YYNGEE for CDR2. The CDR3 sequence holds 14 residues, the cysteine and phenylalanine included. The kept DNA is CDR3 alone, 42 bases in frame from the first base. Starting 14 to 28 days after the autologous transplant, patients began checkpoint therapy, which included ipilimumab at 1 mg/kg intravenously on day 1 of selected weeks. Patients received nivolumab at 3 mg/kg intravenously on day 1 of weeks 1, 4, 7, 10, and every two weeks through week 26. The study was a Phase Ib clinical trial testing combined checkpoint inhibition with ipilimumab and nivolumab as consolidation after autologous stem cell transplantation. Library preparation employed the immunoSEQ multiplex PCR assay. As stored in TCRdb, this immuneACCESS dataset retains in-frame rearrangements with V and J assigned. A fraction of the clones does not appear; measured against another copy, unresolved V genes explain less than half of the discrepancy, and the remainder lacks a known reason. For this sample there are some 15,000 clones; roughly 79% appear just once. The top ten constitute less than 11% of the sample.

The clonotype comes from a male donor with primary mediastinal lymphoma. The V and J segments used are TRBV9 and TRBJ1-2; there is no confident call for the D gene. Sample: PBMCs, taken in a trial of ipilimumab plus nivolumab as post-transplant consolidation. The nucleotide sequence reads TGTGCCAGCAGCGTAGAGGAGGGCTCGGGCGGCTACACCTTC. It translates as CASSVEEGSGGYTF.